This T cell receptor beta chain is drawn from a study of CD8+ T cells in alopecia areata. The study's findings and limits: Mice showed TCR sharing more clearly than patients did, possibly owing to HLA.

After isolation, RNA underwent reverse transcription to generate cDNA as the sequencing template. Only in-frame clones appear in the TCRdb table, and some are missing; sequencing was by immunoSEQ multiplex PCR. The table has about 2,700 clones, roughly 75% seen once; the top ten hold about a tenth. For this clone: What it binds is unknown.

The sequencing sample was made of skin. The TCR originated in a human donor in good health.

The CDR3, as DNA: TGCAGCGTTGATTTACTAGGGGAGACCCAGTACTTC. It codes for CSVDLLGETQYF. This chain joins TRBV29-1 and TRBJ2-5; D is possibly TRBD2 (5 bases). Trimming took off 3 bases at V and 5 bases at J, with 10 bases between the two ends. Germline V lookup: CDR1 SQVTM, CDR2 ANQGSEA. This CDR3 region has 12 residues.